The rows below give T cell receptor beta chains drawn from one sample of a study of blood T cell repertoires in COVID-19. The repertoire was sequenced with immunoSEQ multiplex PCR; TCRdb's copy has only in-frame clones and lacks some. Here the sample spans over 200,000 clones, about 89% being singletons. Sequenced input: PBMCs or T cells enriched from blood (not recorded which). The source of these receptors is a human donor in a cohort exposed to, infected with or recovered from COVID-19 (not recorded which). The donor label of this sample is uncertain. CDR3s include the opening cysteine and the closing phenylalanine or tryptophan. D genes are given only for firm matches. The size field is filled for only some rows; it gives once, few, many or a size class.

J	V	D	size	length	DNA	CDR3
TRBJ2-7	TRBV4-1	-	-	19	TGCGCCAGCAGCCAAGATCGGCCGCGGAGGGGGCGATCCTCCTACGAGCAGTACTTC	CASSQDRPRRGRSSYEQYF
TRBJ2-2	TRBV2	TRBD2	-	14	TGTGCCAGCAAGGTAGCGGGGTCCACCGGGGAGCTGTTTTTT	CASKVAGSTGELFF
TRBJ2-7	TRBV6-2/TRBV6-3	-	-	14	TGTGCCAGCAGTTACCTGGACAAGCAATACGAGCAGTACTTC	CASSYLDKQYEQYF
TRBJ2-2	TRBV5-6	-	-	17	TGTGCCAGCAGCTTGGTTCCGGGTGCGATGGTCACCGGGGAGCTGTTTTTT	CASSLVPGAMVTGELFF
TRBJ2-5	TRBV7-6	TRBD2	-	16	TGTGCCAGCAGTTCCACAGGACTAGCGGTCCAAGAGACCCAGTACTTC	CASSSTGLAVQETQYF
TRBJ1-5	TRBV19	TRBD1	few	15	TGTGCCAGTAGGCTGGAGGACAGGGGCAATCAGCCCCAGCATTTT	CASRLEDRGNQPQHF
TRBJ1-1	TRBV11-1	-	-	12	TGTGCCAGCAGCTTAGCTGGGCTCGAAACTTTCTTT	CASSLAGLETFF
TRBJ2-3	TRBV13	-	-	15	TGTGCCAGCAGCCTTGACAGGCTTAGCACAGATACGCAGTATTTT	CASSLDRLSTDTQYF
TRBJ1-1	TRBV6-5	-	-	15	TGTGCCAGCAGTTACTCGTGGGGCCGGAACACTGAAGCTTTCTTT	CASSYSWGRNTEAFF
TRBJ1-1	TRBV11-2	-	-	13	TGTGCCAGCAGCTTAGACAGGAACACTGAAGCTTTCTTT	CASSLDRNTEAFF
TRBJ2-7	TRBV5-4	TRBD2	-	14	TGTGCCAGCAGCTTGCGCGGGAGTACCTACGAGCAGTACTTC	CASSLRGSTYEQYF
TRBJ2-1	TRBV5-1	TRBD2	-	16	TGCGCCAGCAGCTTGGGACTAGCGGGGCTATACAATGAGCAGTTCTTC	CASSLGLAGLYNEQFF
TRBJ1-3	TRBV5-3	-	-	17	TGTGCCGAGAAGCCCCTCTGCCCTCGGTCGTTTGGAAACACCATATATTTT	CAEKPLCPRSFGNTIYF
TRBJ1-2	TRBV19	TRBD1	-	15	TGTGCCATTTCCCCCGGGACAGGGGTCGACTATGGCTACACCTTC	CAISPGTGVDYGYTF
TRBJ2-1	TRBV3-1/TRBV3-2	-	-	18	TGTGCCAGCAGCCCCGGGACGGGACATTGGGGCTCCTACAATGAGCAGTTCTTC	CASSPGTGHWGSYNEQFF
TRBJ1-2	TRBV5-8	-	-	14	TGTGCCAGCAGCTGGAGGACCTCTGACTATGGCTACACCTTC	CASSWRTSDYGYTF
TRBJ2-2	TRBV10-3	-	-	13	TGTGCCATCAGTGAGCGAGGGACCGGGGAGCTGTTTTTT	CAISERGTGELFF
TRBJ1-3	TRBV4-1	TRBD1	-	16	TGCGCCAGCAGCCAAGAGGGGACAGCCACTGGAAACACCATATATTTT	CASSQEGTATGNTIYF
TRBJ1-2	TRBV30	TRBD1	-	13	TGTGCCTGGAACAAGGGGGCTCAGTATGGCTACACCTTC	CAWNKGAQYGYTF
TRBJ1-5	TRBV30	TRBD1	-	14	TGTGCCTGGAGTGAAGACAGGGGGGATCAGCCCCAGCATTTT	CAWSEDRGDQPQHF
TRBJ1-6	TRBV7-6	-	-	18	TGTGCCAGCAGCTTAGCTACCGGACAAAATTCTGTCAATTCACCCCTCCACTTT	CASSLATGQNSVNSPLHF
TRBJ1-1	TRBV3-1/TRBV3-2	-	-	13	TGTGCCAGCAGCCAACAGGGGAACACTGAAGCTTTCTTT	CASSQQGNTEAFF
TRBJ2-7	TRBV13	-	-	13	TGTGCCAGCCGGGGGACCACTTCCTACGAGCAGTACTTC	CASRGTTSYEQYF
TRBJ1-1	TRBV12-3/TRBV12-4	-	-	12	TGTGCCAGCAGTTTCGGGGGGGTGACAGCTTTCTTT	CASSFGGVTAFF
TRBJ1-2	TRBV28	-	once	13	TGTGCCAGCAGTTTAAGACAGGACTATGGCTACACCTTC	CASSLRQDYGYTF
TRBJ1-2	TRBV20-1	-	-	12	TGCAGTGCTAGTACAGACGGCTATGGCTACACCTTC	CSASTDGYGYTF
TRBJ2-7	TRBV5-1	-	-	13	TGCGCCAGCAGCTTGGCTATGGAGCCCGAGCAGTACTTC	CASSLAMEPEQYF
TRBJ1-2	TRBV5-4	TRBD1	-	15	TGTGCCAGCAGCTCGACAGGGATGGAGGTCTATGGCTACACCTTC	CASSSTGMEVYGYTF
TRBJ2-3	TRBV13	-	once	13	TGTGCCAGCAGCTTAATGAGTCAAGATACGCAGTATTTT	CASSLMSQDTQYF
TRBJ1-5	TRBV28	-	-	13	TGTGCCAGCAGGGGAGGTGGCAATCAGCCCCAGCATTTT	CASRGGGNQPQHF
TRBJ1-4	TRBV30	-	-	14	TGTGCCTGGCAGGCGCTGGCAACTAATGAAAAACTGTTTTTT	CAWQALATNEKLFF
TRBJ1-5	TRBV5-5	-	-	15	TGTGCCAGCAGCTTGTCGGGGAAAGGCGTAGGGCCCCAGCATTTT	CASSLSGKGVGPQHF
TRBJ1-5	TRBV4-2	TRBD1	-	16	TGTGCCAGCAGCCAAGTTGGGACAGGGAGAGCACAGCCCCAGCATTTT	CASSQVGTGRAQPQHF
TRBJ1-2	TRBV28	TRBD1	-	13	TGTGCCAGCAGTTTGGGACAGCACTATGGCTACACCTTC	CASSLGQHYGYTF
TRBJ1-2	TRBV9	TRBD1	-	15	TGTGCCAGCACCCCGCCGGGACAGGTGAACTATGGCTACACCTTC	CASTPPGQVNYGYTF
TRBJ1-1	TRBV5-5	TRBD1	once	19	TGTGCCAGCAGCTTGCGCGTACGAGTCGGGACAGCCTTGAACACTGAAGCTTTCTTT	CASSLRVRVGTALNTEAFF
TRBJ1-5	TRBV2	-	-	13	TGTGCCAGCAGTGATGGGACACTTCAGCCCCAGCATTTT	CASSDGTLQPQHF
TRBJ1-5	TRBV18	-	-	15	TGTGCCAGCTCACCACCGACAGGAGGAAGTCAGCCCCAGCATTTT	CASSPPTGGSQPQHF
TRBJ1-1	TRBV5-1	-	few	14	TGCGCCAGCAGCTTGGACCGGGGGTTGGGTGAAGCTTTCTTT	CASSLDRGLGEAFF
TRBJ1-6	TRBV6-6	TRBD1	-	14	TGTGCCAGCAGTTCCAGACAGGGCGACTCACCCCTCCACTTT	CASSSRQGDSPLHF
TRBJ2-1	TRBV18	-	once	12	TGTGCCAGCTCACCAAACAACAATGAGCAGTTCTTC	CASSPNNNEQFF